This T cell receptor (beta chain) came from a study of CXCR3-negative and CXCR3-positive naive CD8 T cells. The study's findings and limits: Memory CD8+ cells had much lower diversity, and both naive subsets had comparably high diversity.

With regard to this clonotype: Antigen specificity is unknown.

The CDR3 totals 14 residues. Germline CDR1 is LNHDA and CDR2 is SQIVND (reference sequence). Researchers prepared the TRB cDNA libraries using 5' RACE with UMI labels. Reanalyzing the 5' RACE reads, TCRdb keeps one entry per CDR3 protein, without DNA. This listing includes some 130,000 distinct CDR3 sequences. Sequences were obtained from naive CXCR3- CD8+ T cells from blood. Subset noted: CD45RO-CCR7+CD27+CD95- naive CD8+ T cells lacking CXCR3 (TNR3-). This clonotype was sampled from a human donor in good health. Some clones in this sample may be carry-over from other donors' samples. This rearrangement joins TRBV19 to TRBJ2-7. CDR3 sequence reads: CASSASGSGYEQYF.